A single sample is the source of the 14 T cell receptor beta chains below, sequenced in a study of T-cell reconstitution after alpha-beta-depleted transplantation in children. TCRbeta library construction was performed incorporating unique molecular identifiers. TCRdb independently ran MiXCR on the PCR reads; one entry per CDR3 protein. The table includes around 500,000 distinct CDR3 sequences, roughly an eighth detected once. The input for sequencing was PBMCs from the stem cell graft donor, taken from the stem cell graft. Receptors originate from a human donor who donated a stem cell graft to a child with combined immunodeficiency.

This clonotype was found a few times. The CDR3 DNA reads as TGTGCCTGGAGTGTCTGGGGGCAGGAGACCCAGTACTTC. Residues: CAWSVWGQETQYF. The V and J genes are TRBV30 and TRBJ2-5; D might be TRBD1 (6 bases). V was shortened by 0 bases and J by 5 bases, with 10 bases between the two germline ends. The CDR3 covers 13 residues. CDR1 GTSNPN and CDR2 SVGIG come from the germline V gene (reference sequence).

The chain links TRBV30 to TRBJ1-1; D call uncertain. V was cut by 4 bases and J by 9 bases, with 12 bases left in between. The CDR3 loop spans 11 amino acids. Germline assignment: CDR1 GTSNPN and CDR2 SVGIG (reference sequence). The CDR3 spells CAWISSSQAFF. The DNA of the CDR3 is TGTGCCTGGATAAGTAGTAGTCAAGCTTTCTTT.

This clonotype was seen ten or more times. The rearrangement joins TRBV29-1 to TRBJ2-7; D unclear. Germline V lookup: CDR1 SQVTM, CDR2 ANQGSEA. With 2 bases removed from V and 8 bases from J, the gap between germline ends came to 10 bases. The CDR3 is 11 residues long. CDR3 residues: CSVERVGQQYF. The CDR3 DNA is TGCAGCGTTGAACGAGTAGGGCAGCAGTACTTC.

This clonotype was found a few times. This chain joins TRBV7-9 and TRBJ2-3, with 7 bases that match TRBD1. In germline, CDR1 is SEHNR, CDR2 FQNEAQ (reference sequence). The CDR3 has 16 amino acids. The V gene end was trimmed by 3 bases and the J gene end by 0 bases; junction bases not matched to a gene: 6. This chain's CDR3 is CASSFSAGGSTDTQYF. CDR3 DNA: TGTGCCAGCAGCTTTTCGGCAGGGGGTAGCACAGATACGCAGTATTTT.

This clonotype occurred many times. The chain carries TRBV7-2 and TRBJ1-4; tentatively, D is TRBD1 (6 bases). Between the trimmed V and J ends, which lost 1 base and 4 bases, there was a span of 10 bases. The CDR3 covers 15 residues. Germline V gene lookup returns CDR1 SGHTA and CDR2 FQGNSA. The CDR3 nucleotides are TGTGCCAGCAGCTTAGTTACAGGGTATAATGAAAAACTGTTTTTT. Translation gives CASSLVTGYNEKLFF.

The V gene is TRBV29-1, the J gene TRBJ2-6; 7 bases match TRBD1. Germline CDR1 reads SQVTM; CDR2 reads ANQGSEA. CDR3 length: 17 residues. J lost 1 base, V lost 4 bases, and 10 bases had no gene match. For the CDR3, the DNA is TGCAGCGTTGGAGGGGGACAGAGCGCATCTGGGGCCAACGTCCTGACTTTC. Translation: CSVGGGQSASGANVLTF.

Many counts were recorded for this clonotype. The CDR3 reads CASSLTRTASTDTQYF. The CDR3 region has the DNA TGTGCCAGCAGTCTTACCAGGACAGCCAGCACAGATACGCAGTATTTT. The chain employs TRBV12-3 or TRBV12-4 and TRBJ2-3; D possibly corresponds to TRBD1 (6 bases). This CDR3 region has 16 residues. Trimming took off 5 bases at V and 0 bases at J, with 15 bases between the two ends.

This clonotype was observed many times. The chain is built from TRBV6-2 or TRBV6-3 and TRBJ2-1; D is perhaps TRBD2 (7 bases). Germline lookup yields CDR1 MNHEY and CDR2 SVGEGT. CDR3 length equals 14 residues. V lost 8 bases and J 4 bases, leaving 15 bases between the germline ends. The CDR3 nucleotides read TGTGCCAGCCTCCGAGGGGGAGGGTACAATGAGCAGTTCTTC. Residues: CASLRGGGYNEQFF.

The sample holds many counts of this clonotype. The CDR3 loop is CSALRPDGVADTQYF. The CDR3 DNA sequence: TGCAGTGCCCTAAGACCGGACGGGGTGGCAGATACGCAGTATTTT. This chain joins TRBV20-1 and TRBJ2-3; D is perhaps TRBD2 (5 bases). Looked up from germline, CDR1 is DFQATT and CDR2 is SNEGSKA (reference sequence). CDR3 length: 15 amino acids. Trimming took off 6 bases at V and 4 bases at J, with 20 bases between the two ends.

This clonotype was counted at least ten times. The genes are TRBV12-3 or TRBV12-4 and TRBJ2-7; D gene ambiguous. V was clipped by 5 bases and J by 0 bases, with 8 bases between them. The CDR3 is 13 amino acids. The chain's CDR3 is CASSDGYSYEQYF. For the CDR3, the DNA is TGTGCCAGCAGTGACGGGTACTCCTACGAGCAGTACTTC.

This chain links TRBV5-1 with TRBJ2-7; D gene unclear. CDR1 is SGHRS and CDR2 is YFSETQ in the germline V gene. The CDR3 contains 15 residues. Trimming stripped 0 bases from V and 1 base from J, with 11 bases between. CDR3 residues: CASSLAPPLSYEQYF. CDR3 coding DNA: TGCGCCAGCAGCTTGGCCCCCCCACTTTCCTACGAGCAGTACTTC. Based on the CDR3 plus reference TRBV5-1 and TRBJ2-7, the full variable domain is KAGVTQTPRYLIKTRGQQVTLSCSPISGHRSVSWYQQTPGQGLQFLFEYFSETQRNKGNFPGRFSGRQFSNSRSEMNVSTLELGDSALYLCASSLAPPLSYEQYFGPGTRLTVT.

The rearrangement uses TRBV5-1 and TRBJ2-5; unclear D gene. Germline V CDR1 and CDR2: SGHRS, YFSETQ. CDR3 size: 16 residues. V shed 3 bases and J shed 5 bases, with 20 bases lying between them. CDR3 coding DNA: TGCGCCAGCAGCTCATTTACCAAACCGATGGGGGAGACCCAGTACTTC. It encodes CASSSFTKPMGETQYF.

This chain joins TRBV3-1 and TRBJ2-3, with 7 positions matching TRBD2. The CDR3 totals 17 residues. Trimming cost V 4 bases and J 2 bases; bases outside gene matches: 12. Germline-derived CDR1 and CDR2 are LGHDT and YNNKEL (reference sequence). CDR3 residues: CASSPWTRTGPTDTQYF. The CDR3 bases are TGTGCCAGCAGCCCCTGGACTAGGACGGGTCCCACAGATACGCAGTATTTT.

This chain joins TRBV10-3 and TRBJ2-5; 7 nucleotides match TRBD2. The CDR3 runs 13 residues. The ends lost 6 bases at V and 5 bases at J; junction bases unmatched: 6. Germline V gene sequence: CDR1 ENHRY, CDR2 SYGVKD. The CDR3 DNA reads as TGTGCCATCAGAGCGGGATCCCCGGAGACCCAGTACTTC. Translated, it gives CAIRAGSPETQYF.